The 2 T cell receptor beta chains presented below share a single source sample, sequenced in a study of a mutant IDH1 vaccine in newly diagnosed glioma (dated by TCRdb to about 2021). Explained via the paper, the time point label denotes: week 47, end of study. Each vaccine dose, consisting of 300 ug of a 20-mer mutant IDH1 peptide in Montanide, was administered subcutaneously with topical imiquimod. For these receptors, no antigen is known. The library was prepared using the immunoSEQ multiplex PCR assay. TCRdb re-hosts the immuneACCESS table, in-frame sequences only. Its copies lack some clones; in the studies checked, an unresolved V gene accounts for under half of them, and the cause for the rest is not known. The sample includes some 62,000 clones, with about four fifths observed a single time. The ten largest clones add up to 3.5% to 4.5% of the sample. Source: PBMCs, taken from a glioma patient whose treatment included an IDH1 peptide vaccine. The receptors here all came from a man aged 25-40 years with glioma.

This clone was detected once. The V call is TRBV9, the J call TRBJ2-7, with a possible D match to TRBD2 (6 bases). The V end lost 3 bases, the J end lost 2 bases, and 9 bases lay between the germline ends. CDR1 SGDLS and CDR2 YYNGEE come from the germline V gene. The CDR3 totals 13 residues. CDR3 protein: CASSGGATYEQYF. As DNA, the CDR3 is TGTGCCAGCAGCGGCGGGGCAACCTACGAGCAGTACTTC.

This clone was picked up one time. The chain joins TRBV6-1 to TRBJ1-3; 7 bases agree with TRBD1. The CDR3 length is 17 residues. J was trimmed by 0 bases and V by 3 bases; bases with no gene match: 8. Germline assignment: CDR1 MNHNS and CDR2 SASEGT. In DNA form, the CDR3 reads TGTGCCAGCAGTGAGGGTGATGGGACAGCCTCTGGAAACACCATATATTTT. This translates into CASSEGDGTASGNTIYF.